This T cell receptor beta chain was identified during a study of CD8 T cells in ankylosing spondylitis. On this clonotype: Its target is not known.

MiXCR, run by TCRdb on the 5' RACE reads, gives a single entry per CDR3 protein. The sample has about 160,000 distinct CDR3 sequences, about 16% seen once. Trimming removed 5 bases at V and 2 bases at J, with 7 bases between. Per the germline V gene, CDR1 is LNHDA and CDR2 is SQIVND (reference sequence). The CDR3 is 13 residues long. Broader study findings: According to the report, clones linked to the disease were significantly enriched in matched synovial fluid samples taken from ankylosing spondylitis patients. Previously reported in reactive arthritis synovial fluid and blood were some of the motif variants. Seven to nine highly homologous variants formed a TCR beta motif that appeared characteristic of ankylosing spondylitis blood.

The source of this sequence is a male donor with ankylosing spondylitis or in good health (not recorded which). The chain combines TRBV19 with TRBJ1-5; D gene ambiguous. Sequenced: blood, either unsorted or a sorted T cell fraction (not recorded which). CDR3 region: CASSLQRNQPQHF. In DNA, the CDR3 is TGTGCCAGTAGTCTCCAGCGCAATCAGCCCCAGCATTTT.